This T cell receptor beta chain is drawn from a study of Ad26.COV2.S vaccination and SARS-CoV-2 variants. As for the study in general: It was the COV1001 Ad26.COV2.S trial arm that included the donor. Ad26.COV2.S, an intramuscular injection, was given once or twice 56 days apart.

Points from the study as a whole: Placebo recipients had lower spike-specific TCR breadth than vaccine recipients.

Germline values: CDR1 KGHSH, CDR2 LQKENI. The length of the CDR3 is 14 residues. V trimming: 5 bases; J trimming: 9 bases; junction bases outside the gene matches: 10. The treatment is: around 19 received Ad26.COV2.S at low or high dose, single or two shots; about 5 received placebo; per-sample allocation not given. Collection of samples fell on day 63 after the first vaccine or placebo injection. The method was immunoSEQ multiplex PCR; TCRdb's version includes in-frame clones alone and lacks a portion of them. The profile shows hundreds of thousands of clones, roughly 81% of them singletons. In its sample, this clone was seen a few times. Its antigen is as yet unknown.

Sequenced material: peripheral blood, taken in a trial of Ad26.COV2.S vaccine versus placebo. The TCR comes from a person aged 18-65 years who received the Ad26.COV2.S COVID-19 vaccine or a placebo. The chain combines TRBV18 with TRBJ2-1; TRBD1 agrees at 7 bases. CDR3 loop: CASSYRGQAGEQFF. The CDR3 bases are TGTGCCAGCTCATACCGAGGACAGGCCGGTGAGCAGTTCTTC. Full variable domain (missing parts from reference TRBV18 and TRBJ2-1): NAGVMQNPRHLVRRRGQEARLRCSPMKGHSHVYWYRQLPEEGLKFMVYLQKENIIDESGMPKERFSAEFPKEGPSILRIQQVVRGDSAAYFCASSYRGQAGEQFFGPGTRLTVL.